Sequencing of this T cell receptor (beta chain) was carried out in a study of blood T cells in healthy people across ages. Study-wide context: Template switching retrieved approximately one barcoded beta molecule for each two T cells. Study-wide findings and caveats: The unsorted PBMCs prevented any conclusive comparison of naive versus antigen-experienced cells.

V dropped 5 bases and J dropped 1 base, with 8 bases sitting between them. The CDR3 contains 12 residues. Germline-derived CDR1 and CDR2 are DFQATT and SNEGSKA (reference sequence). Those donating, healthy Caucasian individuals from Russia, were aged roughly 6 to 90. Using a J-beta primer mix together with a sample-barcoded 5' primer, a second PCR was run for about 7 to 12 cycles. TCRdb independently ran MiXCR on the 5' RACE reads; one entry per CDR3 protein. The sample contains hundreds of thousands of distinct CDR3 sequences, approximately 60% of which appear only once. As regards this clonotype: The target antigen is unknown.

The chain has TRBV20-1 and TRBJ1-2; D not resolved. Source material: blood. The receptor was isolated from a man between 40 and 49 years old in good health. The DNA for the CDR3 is TGCAGTGCTGGTCAATTTAACTATGGCTACACCTTC. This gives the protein CSAGQFNYGYTF.